The T cell receptor beta chain described here comes from a study of shared clonotypes between healthy human individuals. Profiling relied on immunoSEQ multiplex PCR, and the TCRdb table lists in-frame clones only, not all of them. The repertoire includes approximately 2.5 million clones, approximately 94% of them detected once, and around 0.14% sits in the top ten. Germline CDR1 reads LGHNT; CDR2 reads FRNRAP. V lost 6 bases, J lost 7 bases, and 15 bases lay in between. This CDR3 has 13 residues. This clone has a single count. The rearrangement joins TRBV12-5 to TRBJ1-1; no firm D call. Sequencing used naive CD4+ T cells sorted from blood. Indicated subset: CD45RA+ positively selected. This TCR came from a young man in good health. The CDR3 region has the DNA TGTGCTAGTGGCCCCATGGGGAAGAGTGAAGCTTTCTTT. Encoded protein: CASGPMGKSEAFF.